The 17 T cell receptor beta chains presented below share a single source sample, sequenced in a study of post-analysis software for immune sequencing data. General observations from the study: The five TRBV segments detected at higher frequency in patients than in controls included TRBV5-6, TRBV5-1 and TRBV20-1.

Prepared libraries of TCR beta cDNA carried unique molecular identifiers. TCRdb itself ran the PCR reads through MiXCR, one entry per CDR3 protein. This table holds some 240,000 distinct CDR3 sequences, 36% found once. Antigens of these TCRs are unknown. The specimen sequenced was blood. The receptors were gathered from a girl aged 10-17 years with multiple sclerosis.

To note about this clonotype: This may stem from a read error, because a much larger clone lies one nucleotide away. The chain is built from TRBV11-2 and TRBJ2-7; D gene uncertain. In germline, CDR1 is SGHAT, CDR2 FQNNGV. The CDR3 consists of 15 residues. Trimming shortened V by 2 bases and J by 7 bases, and 18 bases separated the two germline ends. The CDR3 reads CASSLSSTVNNEQYF. The CDR3 region has the DNA TGTGCCAGCAGCTTAAGCTCAACAGTTAACAATGAGCAGTACTTC.

This chain uses TRBV7-9 with TRBJ1-2, with no clear D. V lost 5 bases and J 2 bases, leaving 15 bases between the germline ends. This CDR3 region has 15 residues. The V gene's germline CDR1 is SEHNR and CDR2 FQNEAQ (reference sequence). CDR3 protein: CASSRQVRENYGYTF. In DNA, the CDR3 is TGTGCCAGCAGCCGCCAGGTTCGGGAGAACTATGGCTACACCTTC.

This clonotype was seen more than once but under ten times. This chain uses TRBV7-3 with TRBJ2-5; 12 bases agree with TRBD2. The CDR3 runs 16 residues. V was pared by 5 bases and J by 5 bases, with 9 bases of the junction left unmatched. CDR1 is SGHTA, CDR2 FQGTGA, per germline. CDR3 DNA sequence: TGTGCCAGCAGCCCTGGGACTAGCGGGTTGGGCGAGACCCAGTACTTC. Translating gives CASSPGTSGLGETQYF.

This clonotype was found a few times. V is TRBV6-2 or TRBV6-3 and J is TRBJ2-4; D remains ambiguous. TRBJ2-5 explains the end of the DNA better; the J call may be wrong. The CDR3 length is 14 residues. Germline lookup yields CDR1 MNHEY and CDR2 SVGEGT. CDR3 loop: CASSYSGGSQTQYF. The CDR3 DNA is TGTGCCAGCAGTTACTCGGGTGGGTCTCAGACCCAGTACTTC.

This clonotype was picked up many times. The rearrangement joins TRBV27 to TRBJ2-5; 8 nucleotides match TRBD2. The CDR3 extends over 14 amino acids. Germline CDR1 is MNHEY and CDR2 is SMNVEV (reference sequence). V shed 7 bases, J shed 5 bases, and the junction held 9 bases outside the gene matches. This CDR3 is CASKRAGVGETQYF. As DNA, the CDR3 is TGTGCCAGCAAACGAGCGGGAGTCGGGGAGACCCAGTACTTC.

This clonotype came up a few times. The chain has TRBV7-2 and TRBJ1-1; 9 bases are a match to TRBD1. V trimming: 5 bases; J trimming: 8 bases; junction bases outside the gene matches: 12. Germline loops: CDR1 SGHTA, CDR2 FQGNSA. CDR3 size: 15 residues. CDR3 region: CASSPPGTGRSEAFF. Here the CDR3 DNA reads TGTGCCAGCAGCCCCCCCGGGACAGGGCGCTCCGAAGCTTTCTTT.

This clonotype occurred many times. The rearrangement links TRBV3-1 to TRBJ1-6; D is possibly TRBD1 (6 bases). CDR1 LGHDT and CDR2 YNNKEL come from the germline V gene (reference sequence). Between the trimmed V and J ends, which lost 0 bases and 5 bases, there was a span of 8 bases. CDR3 size: 15 residues. CDR3 DNA sequence: TGTGCCAGCAGCCAAGACACAGGGAATAATTCACCCCTCCACTTT. Its protein is CASSQDTGNNSPLHF. Full variable domain (rest looked up from reference TRBV3-1 and TRBJ1-6): DTAVSQTPKYLVTQMGNDKSIKCEQNLGHDTMYWYKQDSKKFLKIMFSYNNKELIINETVPNRFSPKSPDKAHLNLHINSLELGDSAVYFCASSQDTGNNSPLHFGNGTRLTVT.

CDR3 loop: CASSSGPEAPGELFF. CDR3 sequence (DNA): TGCGCCAGCAGCTCTGGACCAGAGGCCCCCGGGGAGCTGTTTTTT. The chain is built from TRBV5-1 and TRBJ2-2; the D is unclear. The CDR3 extends over 15 amino acids. V lost 3 bases to trimming and J lost 6 bases, with 15 bases between them. Germline V CDR1 and CDR2: SGHRS, YFSETQ.

The chain combines TRBV5-4 with TRBJ2-3; possible D gene TRBD1, 5 bases. The CDR3 totals 13 residues. Between the trimmed V and J ends, which lost 2 bases and 5 bases, there was a span of 9 bases. Per germline, CDR1 SGHNT and CDR2 YYREEE (reference sequence). CDR3 loop: CASSLGAEDTQYF. As DNA, the CDR3 is TGTGCCAGCAGCTTAGGGGCTGAAGATACGCAGTATTTT.

This clonotype has a count of ten or more. The chain is built from TRBV24-1 and TRBJ2-3, with 8 bases that match TRBD2. Germline V gives CDR1 KGHDR, CDR2 SFDVKD. The V and J ends lost 7 bases and 3 bases, in that order; junction bases with no gene match: 2. This CDR3 comprises 13 residues. CDR3: CATRREGTDTQYF. The CDR3 DNA reads as TGTGCCACCAGACGGGAGGGAACAGATACGCAGTATTTT.

This clonotype appeared a few times. The chain links TRBV14 to TRBJ2-1; 7 bases align to TRBD2. The CDR3 spans 16 residues. The germline CDR1 and CDR2 sequences are SGHDN and FVKESK. Trimming cost V 4 bases and J 2 bases; bases outside gene matches: 8. The CDR3 region has the DNA TGTGCCAGCAGCCCGATACGACTAGCTACCTACAATGAGCAGTTCTTC. It specifies CASSPIRLATYNEQFF.

In this sample, this clonotype turned up many times. The chain couples TRBV5-1 to TRBJ1-1; 7 nucleotides agree with TRBD1. The CDR3 length is 14 residues. Trimming at V came to 3 bases and at J to 5 bases, leaving 7 bases not matched to a gene. The V gene's germline CDR1 is SGHRS and CDR2 YFSETQ. The DNA of the CDR3 is TGCGCCAGCAGCTGGACAGGCATTAAGACTGAAGCTTTCTTT. Its translation is CASSWTGIKTEAFF.

Remarks on this clonotype: One base away lies a much larger clone, so this may be a sequencing read error. J is TRBJ2-3 and V is TRBV29-1, with TRBD1 identical over 7 bases. Germline V gene sequence: CDR1 SQVTM, CDR2 ANQGSEA. This CDR3 is built from 14 residues. The DNA for the CDR3 is TGCAACGTCTCCGACAGGGTGGGGGCAGATACGCAGTATTTT. Amino acids: CNVSDRVGADTQYF.

This clonotype was seen a few times. V and J are TRBV7-9 and TRBJ1-2, with 9 bases that match TRBD1. The germline CDR1 and CDR2 sequences are SEHNR and FQNEAQ (reference sequence). V shed 5 bases and J 10 bases; nucleotides not matched to a gene: 8. This CDR3 comprises 13 residues. CDR3 sequence: CASSMGQGLVYTF. The CDR3, as DNA: TGTGCCAGCAGCATGGGACAGGGCCTCGTCTACACCTTC.

The chain is built from TRBV29-1 and TRBJ2-5; the match to TRBD2 covers 7 bases. The J call is in doubt because the DNA end fits TRBJ2-7 better. CDR1 SQVTM and CDR2 ANQGSEA come from the germline V gene. The CDR3 contains 15 residues. The CDR3 protein is CSVDGGAGTTYEQYF. CDR3 nucleotides: TGCAGCGTTGATGGAGGGGCCGGGACTACCTACGAGCAGTACTTC.

To note about this clonotype: A much larger clone is a single base away; this may be a read error. The chain is built from TRBV15 and TRBJ2-5; TRBD2 is a possible D gene (7 bases). CDR1 and CDR2 from the germline V gene are LNHNV and YYDKDF (reference sequence). V was shortened by 1 base and J by 2 bases, with 14 bases between the two germline ends. This CDR3 contains 16 residues. The CDR3: CATSRGRGAVQETQYF. DNA for the CDR3: TGTGCCACCAGCAGAGGTCGGGGGGCCGTGCAAGAGACCCAGTACTTC.

This clonotype came up a few times. Since a much larger clone is just one base distant, this may be a read error. V usage is TRBV4-2 and J usage is TRBJ2-3, with unresolved D. The CDR3 sequence is 12 residues long. Germline CDR1 and CDR2: LGHNA and YNFKEQ. CDR3 bases: TGTGCCAGCAGTCAAGAAGGGGATACGCAGTATTTT. It encodes CASSQEGDTQYF.